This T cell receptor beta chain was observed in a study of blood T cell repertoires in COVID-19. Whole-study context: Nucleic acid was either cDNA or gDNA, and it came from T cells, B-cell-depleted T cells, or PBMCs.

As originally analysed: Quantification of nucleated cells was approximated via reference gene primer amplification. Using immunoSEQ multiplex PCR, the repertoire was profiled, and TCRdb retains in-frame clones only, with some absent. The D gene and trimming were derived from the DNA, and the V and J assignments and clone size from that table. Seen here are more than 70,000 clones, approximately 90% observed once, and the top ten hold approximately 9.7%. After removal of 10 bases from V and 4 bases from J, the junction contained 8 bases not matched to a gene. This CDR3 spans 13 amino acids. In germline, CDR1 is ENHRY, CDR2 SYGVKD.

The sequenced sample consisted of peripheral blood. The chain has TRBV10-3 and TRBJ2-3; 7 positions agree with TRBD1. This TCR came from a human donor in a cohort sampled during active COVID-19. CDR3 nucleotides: TGTGCCACCCGGACAGGAGAAGCAGATACGCAGTATTTT. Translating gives CATRTGEADTQYF.